This is a list of T cell receptor beta chains from one sample in a study of human thymus T cells. Clones were sequenced by immunoSEQ multiplex PCR, and TCRdb holds only the in-frame ones, with some missing. The sample records about 43,000 clones, about 95% being singletons. Input material: blood. The receptor set was obtained from a girl under two years old with a congenital heart defect but otherwise immunologically healthy. The CDR3 runs from the conserved cysteine through the conserved F or W. Each record gives: D gene, V gene, CDR3 length, J gene, clone size, CDR3 protein, CDR3 DNA. A D gene is named only where the DNA matches it firmly. A row's size may be missing; if present it is once, few, many or a size class.

.	TRBV7-6	16	TRBJ2-1	.	CASTPLINPTYNEQFF	TGTGCCAGCACCCCACTTATTAACCCTACCTACAATGAGCAGTTCTTC
TRBD2	TRBV5-1	17	TRBJ2-7	.	CASSSAPSGSGTYEQYF	TGCGCCAGCAGCTCTGCCCCCTCGGGTAGCGGGACCTACGAGCAGTACTTC
.	TRBV19	14	TRBJ2-2	.	CASSLPLDTGELFF	TGTGCCAGTAGTCTCCCCCTCGACACCGGGGAGCTGTTTTTT
TRBD2	TRBV10-1	15	TRBJ2-1	.	CASSGGLAGTYEQFF	TGCGCCAGCAGTGGAGGACTAGCGGGAACCTATGAGCAGTTCTTC
.	TRBV29-1	12	TRBJ1-2	.	CSVAGGIRGYTF	TGCAGCGTTGCTGGAGGAATTCGCGGCTACACCTTC
.	TRBV27	15	TRBJ2-3	.	CASSLTRGASDTQYF	TGTGCCAGCAGTTTAACGAGGGGGGCGTCAGATACGCAGTATTTT
.	TRBV29-1	13	TRBJ1-5	.	CSVEVAGNQPQHF	TGCAGCGTTGAGGTAGCAGGAAATCAGCCCCAGCATTTT
TRBD2	TRBV27	17	TRBJ2-2	.	CASSGLAGGRPTGELFF	TGTGCCAGCTCGGGACTAGCGGGAGGTCGTCCCACCGGGGAGCTGTTTTTT
TRBD1	TRBV11-2	15	TRBJ1-2	.	CASSPGTGPNYGYTF	TGTGCCAGCAGCCCCGGGACAGGTCCCAACTATGGCTACACCTTC
.	TRBV9	14	TRBJ2-1	.	CASSVGASPNEQFF	TGTGCCAGCAGCGTAGGAGCTTCCCCCAATGAGCAGTTCTTC
.	TRBV11-2	14	TRBJ2-6	.	CASSLGSGANVLTF	TGTGCCAGCAGCTTAGGGTCTGGGGCCAACGTCCTGACTTTC
.	TRBV28	13	TRBJ1-1	.	CASSPPGVAEAFF	TGTGCCAGCAGTCCCCCGGGGGTGGCTGAAGCTTTCTTT
.	TRBV5-4	14	TRBJ2-3	.	CASSLGASGDTQYF	TGTGCCAGCAGCTTGGGTGCGAGTGGAGATACGCAGTATTTT
TRBD2	TRBV6-1	17	TRBJ2-1	.	CASSDGPWGLANNEQFF	TGTGCCAGCAGTGACGGCCCCTGGGGACTAGCGAACAATGAGCAGTTCTTC
TRBD1	TRBV28	13	TRBJ2-7	.	CASSPGQSYEQYF	TGTGCCAGCAGCCCGGGACAGTCCTACGAGCAGTACTTC
.	TRBV19	13	TRBJ2-1	.	CASSIGPLWEQFF	TGTGCCAGTAGTATAGGCCCCCTGTGGGAGCAGTTCTTC
.	TRBV7-6	15	TRBJ2-3	once	CASSPGHPPTDTQYF	TGTGCCAGCAGCCCCGGACATCCGCCCACAGATACGCAGTATTTT
TRBD2	TRBV10-3	17	TRBJ2-7	.	CAISESAGILTYYEQYF	TGTGCCATCAGTGAGTCAGCGGGGATCCTTACCTACTACGAGCAGTACTTC
TRBD1	TRBV5-8	14	TRBJ1-2	.	CASSPGQGNYGYTF	TGTGCCAGCAGCCCCGGACAGGGTAACTATGGCTACACCTTC
.	TRBV5-1	15	TRBJ1-1	.	CASSLPETQSDEAFF	TGCGCCAGCAGCTTACCCGAGACACAATCCGATGAAGCTTTCTTT
.	TRBV11-2	13	TRBJ2-5	.	CASSLFNGETQYF	TGTGCCAGCAGCCTCTTTAACGGGGAGACCCAGTACTTC
TRBD2	TRBV25-1	15	TRBJ2-2	.	CASSEREGPTGELFF	TGTGCCAGCAGTGAGCGGGAGGGCCCCACCGGGGAGCTGTTTTTT
TRBD1	TRBV7-9	18	TRBJ2-1	once	CASSSRTGPLEIGNEQFF	TGTGCCAGCAGCTCGCGGACAGGGCCCCTGGAAATAGGGAATGAGCAGTTCTTC
.	TRBV7-9	17	TRBJ2-1	.	CASSLVTPVGSYNEQFF	TGTGCCAGCAGCTTAGTAACTCCCGTGGGATCCTACAATGAGCAGTTCTTC
.	TRBV11-2	13	TRBJ1-5	.	CASSLGEYQPQHF	TGTGCCAGCAGCTTAGGGGAGTATCAGCCCCAGCATTTT
.	TRBV9	12	TRBJ2-3	.	CASSKMGDTQYF	TGTGCCAGCAGCAAGATGGGGGATACGCAGTATTTT
TRBD1	TRBV28	17	TRBJ2-2	.	CASSTRQGAPNTGELFF	TGTGCCAGCAGTACCCGACAGGGGGCGCCGAACACCGGGGAGCTGTTTTTT
.	TRBV15	13	TRBJ2-7	once	CATSRDVTYEQYF	TGTGCCACCAGCAGGGACGTAACCTACGAGCAGTACTTC
TRBD1	TRBV2	13	TRBJ2-2	.	CASRTGPTGELFF	TGTGCCAGCCGGACAGGGCCCACCGGGGAGCTGTTTTTT
TRBD2	TRBV6-1	14	TRBJ2-3	.	CASSEAVRLATQYF	TGTGCCAGCAGTGAAGCGGTTAGACTAGCTACGCAGTATTTT
TRBD1	TRBV2	14	TRBJ2-7	.	CASRRTGGPYEQYF	TGTGCCAGCAGGAGGACAGGGGGTCCCTACGAGCAGTACTTC
TRBD2	TRBV6-5	14	TRBJ2-1	.	CACQREGPHNEQFF	TGTGCCTGCCAGCGGGAGGGCCCGCACAATGAGCAGTTCTTC
.	TRBV23-1	11	TRBJ2-5	.	CASGEVETQYF	TGCGCCAGCGGAGAGGTAGAGACCCAGTACTTC
TRBD2	TRBV19	15	TRBJ2-5	.	CASSPQAGGPETQYF	TGTGCCAGTAGTCCCCAGGCGGGAGGGCCAGAGACCCAGTACTTC
.	TRBV11-1	17	TRBJ2-1	.	CASSSPASSEAYNEQFF	TGTGCCAGCAGCTCCCCCGCTTCTAGCGAGGCCTACAATGAGCAGTTCTTC
TRBD2	TRBV27	18	TRBJ2-7	.	CASSFIFLPGLASHEQYF	TGTGCCAGCAGTTTTATCTTCCTACCGGGACTAGCCTCTCACGAGCAGTACTTC
TRBD2	TRBV5-1	12	TRBJ2-7	.	CASSLAGGSQYF	TGCGCCAGCAGCTTGGCGGGAGGGTCTCAGTACTTC
.	TRBV28	13	TRBJ2-5	.	CASRQYNQGTQYF	TGTGCCAGCAGGCAATATAATCAGGGGACCCAGTACTTC
TRBD1	TRBV5-5	13	TRBJ2-7	.	CASSLDRGYEQYF	TGTGCCAGCAGCTTGGACAGGGGCTACGAGCAGTACTTC
.	TRBV7-3	13	TRBJ2-3	.	CASSFYSTDTQYF	TGTGCCAGCAGCTTCTATAGCACAGATACGCAGTATTTT
.	TRBV27	17	TRBJ2-3	.	CASSLVPGDVRTDTQYF	TGTGCCAGCAGTTTAGTGCCCGGGGATGTTCGCACAGATACGCAGTATTTT
TRBD2	TRBV6-5	14	TRBJ2-3	.	CASKGLAGVDTQYF	TGTGCCAGCAAGGGACTAGCGGGAGTGGATACGCAGTATTTT
TRBD1	TRBV18	14	TRBJ1-5	.	CASSPGQGDQPQHF	TGTGCCAGCTCACCGGGACAGGGGGATCAGCCCCAGCATTTT
TRBD2	TRBV30	17	TRBJ2-5	.	CAWTTPISGRAVETQYF	TGTGCCTGGACTACGCCCATCAGCGGGAGGGCCGTGGAGACCCAGTACTTC
TRBD1	TRBV10-3	18	TRBJ2-3	.	CAISGEKQGAGLTDTQYF	TGTGCCATCAGTGGGGAAAAACAGGGGGCCGGGCTCACAGATACGCAGTATTTT
TRBD1	TRBV11-1	11	TRBJ1-1	.	CASSKGAEAFF	TGTGCCAGCAGTAAGGGGGCCGAAGCTTTCTTT